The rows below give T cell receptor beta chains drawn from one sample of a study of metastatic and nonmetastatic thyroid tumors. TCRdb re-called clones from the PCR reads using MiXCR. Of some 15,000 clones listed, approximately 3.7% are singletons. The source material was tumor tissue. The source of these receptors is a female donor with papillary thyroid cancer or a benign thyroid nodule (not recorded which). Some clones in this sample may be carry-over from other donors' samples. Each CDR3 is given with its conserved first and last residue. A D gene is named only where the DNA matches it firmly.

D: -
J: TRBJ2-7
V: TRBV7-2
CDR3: CASSPTPLYEQYF

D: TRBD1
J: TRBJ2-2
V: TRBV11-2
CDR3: CATGQGITGELFF

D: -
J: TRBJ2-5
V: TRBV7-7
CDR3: CASSLADRETQYF

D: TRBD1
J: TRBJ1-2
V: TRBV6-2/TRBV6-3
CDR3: CASSPLRDRNGYTF

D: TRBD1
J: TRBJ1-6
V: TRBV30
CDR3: CAWSGARARGNSPLHF

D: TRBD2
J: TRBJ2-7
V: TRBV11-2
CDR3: CASSRFTGLAGGHTRDSYEQYF

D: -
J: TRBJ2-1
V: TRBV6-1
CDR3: CASSALGNNEQFF

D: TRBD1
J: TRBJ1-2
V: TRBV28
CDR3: CASSPYLGQGGYTF

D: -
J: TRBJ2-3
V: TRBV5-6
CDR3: CASSLGQGIADTQYF

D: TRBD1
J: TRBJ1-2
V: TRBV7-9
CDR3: CASSPTGIPDSGYTF

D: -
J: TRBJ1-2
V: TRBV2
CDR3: CASSETGFYGYTF

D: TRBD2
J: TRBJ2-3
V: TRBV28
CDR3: CASSLFLAGGADTQYF

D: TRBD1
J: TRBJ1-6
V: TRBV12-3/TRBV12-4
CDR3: CASSYRGDNSPLHF

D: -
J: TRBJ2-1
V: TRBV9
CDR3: CASSAGATSYNEQFF

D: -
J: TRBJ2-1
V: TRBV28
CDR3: CASIQSSYNEQFF

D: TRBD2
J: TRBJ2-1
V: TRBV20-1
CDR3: CSARDQTSDNEQFF